This TCR beta chain was profiled in a study of PD-L1 blockade in urothelial cancer. Study in general: From 0 to 3 prior chemotherapy regimens had been given to the patients. Analysis of blood occurred 3 weeks (second dose) and 6 weeks after treatment start.

General observations from the study: Lower than median blood TCR clonality before treatment predicted better survival.

Time point: peripheral blood 6 weeks after treatment start. Looked up from germline, CDR1 is LNHDA and CDR2 is SQIVND (reference sequence). This CDR3 comprises 15 residues. The germline V and J ends were trimmed by 9 bases and 1 base, with 18 bases remaining between them. Some clones are missing from TCRdb's copy, which holds only in-frame ones; the method was immunoSEQ multiplex PCR. The table lists more than 60,000 clones, around nine tenths of them singletons. Comments on this clone: Its antigen remains unidentified.

The chain combines TRBV19 with TRBJ1-1; D is possibly TRBD1 (6 bases). Source: PBMCs, taken around atezolizumab (anti-PD-L1) treatment. The clonotype comes from a man aged 55 to 70 with urothelial cancer. In DNA form, the CDR3 reads TGTGCCAGCGGCGCTAGGACAGTTGGGAACACTGAAGCTTTCTTT. It specifies CASGARTVGNTEAFF.